This T cell receptor beta chain appears in the sequencing data of a study of cytomegalovirus exposure and HLA in healthy donors. Study results and limitations: Altogether, 150 to 200 TCR beta chains were recorded as cytomegalovirus-associated.

Both 60 Vbeta primers and 13 Jbeta primers went into the PCR. Data came from immunoSEQ multiplex PCR; TCRdb stores just in-frame clones and leaves some out. The data show 80,000 to 130,000 clones, 79% seen once. Concerning this clone: As yet, its antigen is unknown.

Trimming took 0 bases from V and 0 from J, leaving 6 bases between them. The germline gives CDR1 SGHTA, CDR2 FQGNSA. This CDR3 region has 15 residues. The gene calls are TRBV7-2 and TRBJ1-3, with D hard to call. The source material was PBMCs. This TCR derives from a female donor in good health and CMV-seropositive. DNA of the CDR3: TGTGCCAGCAGCTTAGCGTCGGGCTCTGGAAACACCATATATTTT. Translated, it gives CASSLASGSGNTIYF.